This T cell receptor beta chain originates from a study of HIV-infected patients and healthy controls. Study conclusions and caveats: In healthy controls, MAIT alpha CDR3s were common; in HIV+ repertoires, severely depleted. Slight age and sex differences between study cohorts did not explain the diversity differences.

Alpha and beta constant-region primers primed reverse transcription of 400 to 500 ng RNA. Separate chain-specific third strand synthesis with multiplexing indices produced the alpha and beta libraries. Two random hexamers, added before amplification and joined, formed each molecule's 12-nucleotide barcode. Each CDR3 protein is one row after TCRdb ran MiXCR on the 5' RACE reads. Among 15,000 to 20,000 distinct CDR3 sequences listed, around 10% were seen once. All unsorted peripheral T cells were captured because whole blood was used without fractionation. The RNA source was a roughly 2.5 ml peripheral blood draw. The CDR3 consists of 13 residues. V gave up 3 bases and J gave up 6 bases, with 10 bases separating them. The germline V gene has CDR1 KGHSH and CDR2 LQKENI. A word on this clonotype: What it binds is unknown.

Source material: blood. The rearrangement uses TRBV18 and TRBJ2-3; tentative D call: TRBD1 (6 bases). The source is an adult in good health. CDR3 DNA sequence: TGTGCCAGCTCACCGGGGGCAGCGGATACGCAGTATTTT. Translation: CASSPGAADTQYF. Full variable domain (outside the CDR3, taken from reference TRBV18 and TRBJ2-3): NAGVMQNPRHLVRRRGQEARLRCSPMKGHSHVYWYRQLPEEGLKFMVYLQKENIIDESGMPKERFSAEFPKEGPSILRIQQVVRGDSAAYFCASSPGAADTQYFGPGTRLTVL.